A single T cell receptor beta chain is shown here with its context. Authors' methods: It was from reference gene primer amplification that nucleated cell counts were estimated. Only in-frame clones appear in the TCRdb table, and some are missing; sequencing was by immunoSEQ multiplex PCR. V and J calls and clone size are as listed in that table; D and trimming were resolved from the DNA. The repertoire consists of about 78,000 clones, with about 90% occurring once and the leading ten covering 0.8% to 1.3%. This entry comes from a study of blood T cell repertoires in COVID-19. Looking at the study overall: COVID-19 samples collected from the United States, Italy and Spain covered acute and convalescent phases. PBMCs, B-cell-depleted T cells, or T cells provided the cDNA or gDNA that made up the material.

Per the germline V gene, CDR1 is WNHNN and CDR2 is SYGVQD (reference sequence). CDR3 length equals 16 residues. The V and J ends lost 7 bases and 2 bases, in that order; junction bases with no gene match: 10. The rearrangement uses TRBV10-1 and TRBJ2-1; 8 positions match TRBD2. Sample: peripheral blood. The TCR was taken from a woman aged 50 to 65 in a cohort sampled during active COVID-19. This chain's CDR3 is CASIRGGLEPYNEQFF. The CDR3 DNA is TGCGCCAGCATTCGGGGGGGACTGGAACCCTACAATGAGCAGTTCTTC.